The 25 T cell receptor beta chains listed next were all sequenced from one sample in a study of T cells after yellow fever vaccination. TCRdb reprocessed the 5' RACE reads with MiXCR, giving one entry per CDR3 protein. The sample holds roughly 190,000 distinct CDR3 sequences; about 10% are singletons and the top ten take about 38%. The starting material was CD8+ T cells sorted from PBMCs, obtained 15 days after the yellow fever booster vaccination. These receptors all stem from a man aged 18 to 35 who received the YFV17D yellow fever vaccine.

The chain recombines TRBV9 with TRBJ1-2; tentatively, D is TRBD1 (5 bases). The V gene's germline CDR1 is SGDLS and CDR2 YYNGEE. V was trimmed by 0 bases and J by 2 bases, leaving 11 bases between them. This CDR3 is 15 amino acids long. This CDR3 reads CASSVVGGNNYGYTF. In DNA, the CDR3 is TGTGCCAGCAGCGTAGTGGGGGGGAACAACTATGGCTACACCTTC.

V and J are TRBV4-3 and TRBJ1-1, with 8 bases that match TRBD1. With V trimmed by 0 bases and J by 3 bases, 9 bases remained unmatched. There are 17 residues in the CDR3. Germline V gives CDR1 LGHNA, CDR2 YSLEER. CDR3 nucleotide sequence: TGCGCCAGCAGCCAAGATGCCCAGGGGGCTAGGTACACTGAAGCTTTCTTT. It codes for CASSQDAQGARYTEAFF.

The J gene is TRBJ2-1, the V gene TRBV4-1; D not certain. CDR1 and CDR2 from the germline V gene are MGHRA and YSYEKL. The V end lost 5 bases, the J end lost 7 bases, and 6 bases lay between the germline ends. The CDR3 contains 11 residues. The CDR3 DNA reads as TGCGCCAGCAGCGAGACTAATGAGCAGTTCTTC. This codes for CASSETNEQFF.

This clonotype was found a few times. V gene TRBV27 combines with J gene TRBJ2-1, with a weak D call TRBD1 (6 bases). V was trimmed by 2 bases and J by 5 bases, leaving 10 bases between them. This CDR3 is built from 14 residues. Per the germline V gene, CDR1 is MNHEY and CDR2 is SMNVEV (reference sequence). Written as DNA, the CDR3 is TGTGCCAGCAGTTTAAGATGGGACAACAATGAGCAGTTCTTC. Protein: CASSLRWDNNEQFF.

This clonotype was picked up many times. For the CDR3, the DNA is TGTGCCAGTGGGTCAGGGGATTACGAGCAGTACGTC. Translating gives CASGSGDYEQYV. V usage is TRBV28 and J usage is TRBJ2-7, with D maybe TRBD1 (6 bases). CDR3 length equals 12 residues. Germline values: CDR1 MDHEN, CDR2 SYDVKM. Trimming shortened V by 9 bases and J by 4 bases, and 13 bases separated the two germline ends.

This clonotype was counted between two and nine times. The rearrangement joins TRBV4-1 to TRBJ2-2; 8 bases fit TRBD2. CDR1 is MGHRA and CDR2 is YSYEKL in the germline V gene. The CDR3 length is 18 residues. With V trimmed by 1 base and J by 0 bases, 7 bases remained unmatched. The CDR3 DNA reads TGCGCCAGCAGCCAAGTCGGGTCGGGACTAGCGAACACCGGGGAGCTGTTTTTT. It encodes CASSQVGSGLANTGELFF.

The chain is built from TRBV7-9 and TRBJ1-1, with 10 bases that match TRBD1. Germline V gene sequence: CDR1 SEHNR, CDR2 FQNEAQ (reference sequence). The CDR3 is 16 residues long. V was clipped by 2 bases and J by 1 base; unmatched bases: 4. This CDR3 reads CASSLTGQGSNTEAFF. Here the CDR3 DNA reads TGTGCCAGCAGCTTAACGGGACAGGGGTCGAACACTGAAGCTTTCTTT.

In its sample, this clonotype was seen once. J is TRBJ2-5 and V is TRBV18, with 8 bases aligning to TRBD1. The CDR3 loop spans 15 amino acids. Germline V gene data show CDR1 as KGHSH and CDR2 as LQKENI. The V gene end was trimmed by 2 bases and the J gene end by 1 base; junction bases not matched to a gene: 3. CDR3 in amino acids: CASSPRDRSQETQYF. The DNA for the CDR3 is TGTGCCAGCTCACCAAGGGACAGGAGCCAAGAGACCCAGTACTTC.

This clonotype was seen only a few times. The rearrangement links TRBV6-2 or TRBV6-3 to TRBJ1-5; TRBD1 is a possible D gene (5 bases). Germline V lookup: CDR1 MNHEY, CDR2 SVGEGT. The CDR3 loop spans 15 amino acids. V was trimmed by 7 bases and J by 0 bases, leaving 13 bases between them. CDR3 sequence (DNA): TGTGCCAGCACTGGGACCGACGCTAGCAATCAGCCCCAGCATTTT. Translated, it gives CASTGTDASNQPQHF.

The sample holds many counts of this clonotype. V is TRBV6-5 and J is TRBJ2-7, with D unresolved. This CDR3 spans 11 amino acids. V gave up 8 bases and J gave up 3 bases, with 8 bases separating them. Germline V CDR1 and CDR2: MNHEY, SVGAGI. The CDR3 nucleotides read TGTGCCAGCGGAACAGACTACGAGCAGTACTTC. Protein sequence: CASGTDYEQYF.

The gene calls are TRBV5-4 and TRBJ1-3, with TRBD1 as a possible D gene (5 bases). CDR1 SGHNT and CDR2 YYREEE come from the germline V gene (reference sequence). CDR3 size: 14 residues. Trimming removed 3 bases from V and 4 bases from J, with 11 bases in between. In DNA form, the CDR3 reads TGTGCCAGCAGCTACGGGGCGTACGGAAACACCATATATTTT. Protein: CASSYGAYGNTIYF.

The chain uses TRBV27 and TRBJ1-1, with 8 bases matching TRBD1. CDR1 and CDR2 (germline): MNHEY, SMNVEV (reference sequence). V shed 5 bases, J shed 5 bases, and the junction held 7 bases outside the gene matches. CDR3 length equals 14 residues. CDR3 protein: CASSVDRGKTEAFF. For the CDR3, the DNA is TGTGCCAGCAGTGTTGACAGGGGAAAAACTGAAGCTTTCTTT.

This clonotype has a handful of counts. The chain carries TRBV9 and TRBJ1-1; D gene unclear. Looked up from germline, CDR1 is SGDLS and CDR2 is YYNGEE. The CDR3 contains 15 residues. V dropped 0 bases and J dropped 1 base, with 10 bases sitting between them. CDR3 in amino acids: CASSVVRTGNTEAFF. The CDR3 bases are TGTGCCAGCAGCGTAGTGCGGACGGGGAACACTGAAGCTTTCTTT. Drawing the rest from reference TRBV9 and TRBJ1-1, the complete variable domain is DSGVTQTPKHLITATGQRVTLRCSPRSGDLSVYWYQQSLDQGLQFLIQYYNGEERAKGNILERFSAQQFPDLHSELNLSSLELGDSALYFCASSVVRTGNTEAFFGQGTRLTVV.

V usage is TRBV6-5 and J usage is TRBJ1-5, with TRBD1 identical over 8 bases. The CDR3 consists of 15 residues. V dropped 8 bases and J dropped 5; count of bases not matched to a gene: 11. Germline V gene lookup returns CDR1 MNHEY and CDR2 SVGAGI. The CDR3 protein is CASSTGTGVHQPQHF. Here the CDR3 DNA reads TGTGCCAGCTCGACCGGGACAGGCGTCCATCAGCCCCAGCATTTT.

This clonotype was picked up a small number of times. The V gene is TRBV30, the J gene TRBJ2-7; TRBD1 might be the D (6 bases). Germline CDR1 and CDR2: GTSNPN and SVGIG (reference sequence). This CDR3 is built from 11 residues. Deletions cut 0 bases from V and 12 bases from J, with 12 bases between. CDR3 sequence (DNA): TGTGCCTGGAGTGTAGCCCAGGGGCCGTACTTC. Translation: CAWSVAQGPYF.

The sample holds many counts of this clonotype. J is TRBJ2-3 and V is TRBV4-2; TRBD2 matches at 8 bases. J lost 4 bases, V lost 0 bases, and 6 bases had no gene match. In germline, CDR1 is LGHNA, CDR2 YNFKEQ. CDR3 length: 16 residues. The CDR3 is CASSQDQGLGADTQYF. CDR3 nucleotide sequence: TGTGCCAGCAGCCAAGATCAGGGACTAGGCGCAGATACGCAGTATTTT.

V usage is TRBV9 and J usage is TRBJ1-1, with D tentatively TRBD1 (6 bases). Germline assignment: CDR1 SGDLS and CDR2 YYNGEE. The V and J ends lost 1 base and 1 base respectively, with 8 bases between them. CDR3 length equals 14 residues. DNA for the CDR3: TGTGCCAGCAGCGTAAGGACAGCGAACACTGAAGCTTTCTTT. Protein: CASSVRTANTEAFF. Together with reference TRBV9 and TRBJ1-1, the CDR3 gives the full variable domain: DSGVTQTPKHLITATGQRVTLRCSPRSGDLSVYWYQQSLDQGLQFLIQYYNGEERAKGNILERFSAQQFPDLHSELNLSSLELGDSALYFCASSVRTANTEAFFGQGTRLTVV.

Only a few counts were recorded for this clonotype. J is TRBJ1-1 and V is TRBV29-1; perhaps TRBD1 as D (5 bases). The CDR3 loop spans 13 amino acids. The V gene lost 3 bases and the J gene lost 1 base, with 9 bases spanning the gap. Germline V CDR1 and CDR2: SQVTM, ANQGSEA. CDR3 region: CSVEGTGNTEAFF. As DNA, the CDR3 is TGCAGCGTTGAGGGGACGGGGAACACTGAAGCTTTCTTT.

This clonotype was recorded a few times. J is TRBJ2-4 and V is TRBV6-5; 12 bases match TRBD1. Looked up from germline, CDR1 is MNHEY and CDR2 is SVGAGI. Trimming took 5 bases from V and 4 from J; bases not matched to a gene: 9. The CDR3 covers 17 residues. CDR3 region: CASSHRGTGGDKNIQYF. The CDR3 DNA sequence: TGTGCCAGCAGTCACCGCGGGACAGGGGGCGATAAAAACATTCAGTACTTC.

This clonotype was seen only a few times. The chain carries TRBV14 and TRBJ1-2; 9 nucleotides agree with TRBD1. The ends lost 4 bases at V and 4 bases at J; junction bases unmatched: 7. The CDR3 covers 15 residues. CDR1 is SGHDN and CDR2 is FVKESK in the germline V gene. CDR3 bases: TGTGCCAGCAGCCCGACCGGGACAGGGATCTATGGCTACACCTTC. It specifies CASSPTGTGIYGYTF.

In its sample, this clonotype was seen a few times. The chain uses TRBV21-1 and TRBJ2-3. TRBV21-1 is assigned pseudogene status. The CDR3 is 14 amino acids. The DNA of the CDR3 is TGTGCCAGCAGCAGTGCGCGGGGCACAGATACGCAGTATTTT. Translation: CASSSARGTDTQYF.

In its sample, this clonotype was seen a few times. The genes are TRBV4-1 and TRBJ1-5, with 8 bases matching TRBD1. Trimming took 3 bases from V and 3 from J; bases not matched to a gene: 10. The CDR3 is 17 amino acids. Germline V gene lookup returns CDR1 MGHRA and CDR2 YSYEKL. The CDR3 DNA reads TGCGCCAGCAGCCAGCTGATGACAGGGGCGTCCAATCAGCCCCAGCATTTT. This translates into CASSQLMTGASNQPQHF.

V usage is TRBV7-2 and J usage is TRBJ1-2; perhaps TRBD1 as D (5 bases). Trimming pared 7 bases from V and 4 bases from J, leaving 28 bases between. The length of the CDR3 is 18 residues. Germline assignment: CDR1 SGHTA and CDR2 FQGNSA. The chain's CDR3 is CASTLTLSIGTDLYGYTF. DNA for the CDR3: TGTGCCAGCACCTTGACGCTAAGCATCGGGACGGACCTCTATGGCTACACCTTC.

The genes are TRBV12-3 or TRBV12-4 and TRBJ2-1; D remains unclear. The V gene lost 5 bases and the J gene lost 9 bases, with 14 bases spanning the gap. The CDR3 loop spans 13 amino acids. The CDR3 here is CASSPSGVLEQFF. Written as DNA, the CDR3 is TGTGCCAGCAGTCCCTCCGGAGTGCTTGAGCAGTTCTTC.

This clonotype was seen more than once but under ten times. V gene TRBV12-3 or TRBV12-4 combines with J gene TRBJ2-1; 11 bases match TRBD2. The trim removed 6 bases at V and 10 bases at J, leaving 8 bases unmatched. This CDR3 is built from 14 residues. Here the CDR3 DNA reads TGTGCCAGCAGCCTTCTAGCGGGGGGACGGGAGCAGTTCTTC. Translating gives CASSLLAGGREQFF.